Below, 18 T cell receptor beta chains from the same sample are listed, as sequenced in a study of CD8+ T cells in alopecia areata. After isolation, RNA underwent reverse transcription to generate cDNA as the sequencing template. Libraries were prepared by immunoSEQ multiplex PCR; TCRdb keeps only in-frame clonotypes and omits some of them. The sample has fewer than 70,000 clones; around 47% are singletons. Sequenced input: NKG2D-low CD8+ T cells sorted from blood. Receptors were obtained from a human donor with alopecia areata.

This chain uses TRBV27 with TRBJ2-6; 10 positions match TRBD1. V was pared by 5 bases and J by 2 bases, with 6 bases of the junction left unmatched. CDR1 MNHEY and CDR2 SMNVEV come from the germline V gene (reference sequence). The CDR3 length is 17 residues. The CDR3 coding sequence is TGTGCCAGCAGTAACGGGACAGGGGCGACTGGGGCCAACGTCCTGACTTTC. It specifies CASSNGTGATGANVLTF.

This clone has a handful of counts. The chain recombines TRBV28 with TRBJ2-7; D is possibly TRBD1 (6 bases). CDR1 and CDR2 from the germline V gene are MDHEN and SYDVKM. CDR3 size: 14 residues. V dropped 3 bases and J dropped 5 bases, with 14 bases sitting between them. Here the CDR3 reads CASSFVTGSHEQYF. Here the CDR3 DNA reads TGTGCCAGCAGTTTTGTAACAGGGTCCCACGAGCAGTACTTC.

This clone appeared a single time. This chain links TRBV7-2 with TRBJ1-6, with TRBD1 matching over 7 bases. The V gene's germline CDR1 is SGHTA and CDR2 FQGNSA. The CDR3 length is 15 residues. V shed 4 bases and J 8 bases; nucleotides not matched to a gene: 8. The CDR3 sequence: CASSSTRQGDSPLHF. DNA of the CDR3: TGTGCCAGCAGCTCCACTCGACAGGGAGATTCACCCCTCCACTTT.

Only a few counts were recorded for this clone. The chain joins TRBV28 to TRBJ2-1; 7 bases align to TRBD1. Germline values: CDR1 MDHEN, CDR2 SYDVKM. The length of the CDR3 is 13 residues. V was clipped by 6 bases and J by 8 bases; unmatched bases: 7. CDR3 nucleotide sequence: TGTGCCAGCAGGAAACAGGGGCCCCATGAGCAGTTCTTC. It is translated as CASRKQGPHEQFF.

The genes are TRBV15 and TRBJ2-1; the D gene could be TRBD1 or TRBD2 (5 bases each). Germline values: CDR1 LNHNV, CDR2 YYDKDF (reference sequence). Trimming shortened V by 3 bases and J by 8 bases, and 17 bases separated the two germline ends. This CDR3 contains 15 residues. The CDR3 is CATSSRVGPGHEQFF. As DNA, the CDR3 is TGTGCCACCAGCAGTCGGGTGGGACCAGGCCATGAGCAGTTCTTC.

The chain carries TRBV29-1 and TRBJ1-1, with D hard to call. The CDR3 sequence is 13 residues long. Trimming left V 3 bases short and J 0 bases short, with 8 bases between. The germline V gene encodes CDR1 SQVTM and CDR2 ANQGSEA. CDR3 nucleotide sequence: TGCAGCGTTGACGGAGTCTTGAACACTGAAGCTTTCTTT. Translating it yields CSVDGVLNTEAFF.

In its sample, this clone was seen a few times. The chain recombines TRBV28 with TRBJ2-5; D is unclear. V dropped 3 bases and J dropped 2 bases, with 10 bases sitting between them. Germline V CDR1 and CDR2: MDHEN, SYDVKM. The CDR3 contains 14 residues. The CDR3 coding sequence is TGTGCCAGCAGTTTCATAGAGAGTCAAGAGACCCAGTACTTC. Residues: CASSFIESQETQYF.

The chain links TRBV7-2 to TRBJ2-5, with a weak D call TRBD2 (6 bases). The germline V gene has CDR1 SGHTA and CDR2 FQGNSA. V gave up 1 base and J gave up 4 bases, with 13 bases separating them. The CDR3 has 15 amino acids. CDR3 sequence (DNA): TGTGCCAGCAGCTTAGTGCGGGGCGGAATAGAGACCCAGTACTTC. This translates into CASSLVRGGIETQYF.

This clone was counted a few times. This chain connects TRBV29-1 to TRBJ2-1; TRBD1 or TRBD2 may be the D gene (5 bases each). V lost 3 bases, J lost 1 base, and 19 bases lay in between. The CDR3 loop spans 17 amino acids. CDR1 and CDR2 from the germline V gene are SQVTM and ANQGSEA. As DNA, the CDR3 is TGCAGCGTTGATTTCCCGGGACCCCATTATTCCTACAATGAGCAGTTCTTC. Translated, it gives CSVDFPGPHYSYNEQFF.

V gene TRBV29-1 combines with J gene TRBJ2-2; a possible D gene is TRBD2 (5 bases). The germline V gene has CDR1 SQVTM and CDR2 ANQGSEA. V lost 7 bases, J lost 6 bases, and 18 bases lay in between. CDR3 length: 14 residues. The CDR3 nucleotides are TGCAGCGCTGGGAGCTGGTCTGGCGCCGGGGAGCTGTTTTTT. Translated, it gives CSAGSWSGAGELFF.

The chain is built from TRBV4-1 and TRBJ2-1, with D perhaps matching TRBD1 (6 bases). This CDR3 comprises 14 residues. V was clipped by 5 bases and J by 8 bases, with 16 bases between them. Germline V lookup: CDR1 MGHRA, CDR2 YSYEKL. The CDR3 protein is CASSTHTGKDEQFF. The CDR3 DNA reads TGCGCCAGCAGCACACACACAGGGAAGGATGAGCAGTTCTTC.

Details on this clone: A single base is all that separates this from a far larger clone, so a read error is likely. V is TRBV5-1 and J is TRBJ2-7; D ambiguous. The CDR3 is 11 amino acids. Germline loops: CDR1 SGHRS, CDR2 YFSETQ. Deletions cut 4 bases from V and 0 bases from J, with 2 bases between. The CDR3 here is CASSDSYEQYF. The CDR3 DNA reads TGCGCCAGCAGCGACTCCTACGAGCAGTACTTC.

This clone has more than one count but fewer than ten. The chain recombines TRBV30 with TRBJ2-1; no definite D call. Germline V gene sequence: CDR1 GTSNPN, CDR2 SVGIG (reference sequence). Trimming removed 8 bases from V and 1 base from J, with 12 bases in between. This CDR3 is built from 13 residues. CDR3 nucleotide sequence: TGTGCCCAAGTCGCCCCTTCCTACAATGAGCAGTTCTTC. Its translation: CAQVAPSYNEQFF.

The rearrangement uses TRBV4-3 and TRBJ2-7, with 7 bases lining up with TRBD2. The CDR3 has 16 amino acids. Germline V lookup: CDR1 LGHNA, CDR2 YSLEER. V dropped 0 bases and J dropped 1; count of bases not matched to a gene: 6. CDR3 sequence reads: CASSQDRSGRSYEQYF. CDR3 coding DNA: TGCGCCAGCAGCCAAGACCGTAGCGGGCGTTCCTACGAGCAGTACTTC.

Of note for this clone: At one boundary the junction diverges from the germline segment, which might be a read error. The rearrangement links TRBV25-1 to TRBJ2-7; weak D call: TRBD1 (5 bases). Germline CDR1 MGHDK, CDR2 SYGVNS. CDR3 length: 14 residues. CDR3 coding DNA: TGTGCCAGCAGTGAATTAAATTCCGAGACAGAGCGGTACTTC. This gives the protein CASSELNSETERYF.

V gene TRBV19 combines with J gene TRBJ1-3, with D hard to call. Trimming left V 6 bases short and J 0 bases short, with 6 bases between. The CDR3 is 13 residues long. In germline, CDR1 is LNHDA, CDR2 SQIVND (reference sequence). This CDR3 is CASSYNSGNTIYF. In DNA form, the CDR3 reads TGTGCCAGTAGCTACAACTCTGGAAACACCATATATTTT.

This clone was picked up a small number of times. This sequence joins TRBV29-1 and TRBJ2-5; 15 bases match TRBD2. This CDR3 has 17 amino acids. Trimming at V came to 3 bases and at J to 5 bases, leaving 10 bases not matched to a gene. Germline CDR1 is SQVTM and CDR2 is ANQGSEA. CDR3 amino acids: CSVDSGTSGGIRETQYF. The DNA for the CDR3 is TGCAGCGTTGACTCCGGGACTAGCGGGGGGATTCGGGAGACCCAGTACTTC.

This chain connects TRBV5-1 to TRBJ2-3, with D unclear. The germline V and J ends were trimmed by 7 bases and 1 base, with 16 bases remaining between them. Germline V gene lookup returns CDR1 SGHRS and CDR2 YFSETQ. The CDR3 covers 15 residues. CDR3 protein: CASGVEVVGTDTQYF. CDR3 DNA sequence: TGCGCCAGCGGGGTCGAAGTCGTCGGCACAGATACGCAGTATTTT.